This TCR beta chain derives from a study of T cell clonotyping in hematopoietic cell transplantation. This table comes from immunoSEQ multiplex PCR, and its TCRdb copy is limited to in-frame clones, with some not included. The sample includes fewer than 15,000 clones, around nine tenths of them seen just once. Note on this clone: Its specificity is unknown.

Findings and limits, study-wide: Higher Inverse Simpson Index values in graft donor and pretransplant recipient predicted broader posttransplant TCR diversity.

J gave up 8 bases and V 4 bases, and 3 bases lay outside the gene matches. Germline V lookup: CDR1 SGHTS, CDR2 YDEGEE. This CDR3 comprises 13 residues. The gene calls are TRBV5-8 and TRBJ2-1, with 10 bases matching TRBD2. This material consisted of PBMCs, taken 100 days after allogeneic stem cell transplant. The TCR sequence derives from a female patient aged 50 to 60 who had an allogeneic stem cell transplant from an unrelated donor, so the T cells may come from the graft donor. Some clones in this sample may be carry-over from other donors' samples. Here the CDR3 reads CASSRGLAYEQFF. Here the CDR3 DNA reads TGTGCCAGCAGCAGGGGACTAGCGTATGAGCAGTTCTTC. Using reference TRBV5-8 and TRBJ2-1 for the parts outside the CDR3, the full variable domain is EAGVTQSPTHLIKTRGQQATLRCSPISGHTSVYWYQQALGLGLQFLLWYDEGEERNRGNFPPRFSGRQFPNYSSELNVNALELEDSALYLCASSRGLAYEQFFGPGTRLTVL.